The present T cell receptor beta chain was sequenced within a study of T-cell reconstitution after alpha-beta-depleted transplantation in children. This clonotype was observed at least ten times. CDR3 length: 13 amino acids. V was shortened by 5 bases and J by 2 bases, with 10 bases between the two germline ends. The V gene's germline CDR1 is SEHNR and CDR2 FQNEAQ (reference sequence). Unique molecular identifiers were incorporated into the prepared TCRbeta library. TCRdb re-called the PCR reads with MiXCR, one entry per CDR3 protein. This table has a few hundred thousand distinct CDR3 sequences, around an eighth appearing once.

The sequencing used PBMCs from the stem cell graft donor, collected from the stem cell graft. The TCR originated in a human donor who donated a stem cell graft to a child with combined immunodeficiency. This chain joins TRBV7-9 and TRBJ2-7; no definite D call. The CDR3 DNA follows: TGTGCCAGCAGCCCTGGGTTTACCTACGAGCAGTACTTC. Translation gives CASSPGFTYEQYF.